The T cell receptor (beta chain) described here comes from a study of T-cell reconstitution after alpha-beta-depleted transplantation in children. Unique molecular identifiers were used to barcode this TCRbeta library. Via MiXCR, TCRdb re-called the PCR reads, giving one row per CDR3 protein. The sample has roughly 610,000 distinct CDR3 sequences, roughly a tenth seen once. With V trimmed by 4 bases and J by 0 bases, 5 bases remained unmatched. Per the germline V gene, CDR1 is SGHAT and CDR2 is FQNNGV. The CDR3 contains 18 residues. The TCR comes from a human donor who donated a stem cell graft to a child with acute myeloid leukemia. This specimen consisted of PBMCs from the stem cell graft donor, obtained from the stem cell graft. The chain links TRBV11-2 to TRBJ2-6; 11 bases map to TRBD2. The CDR3 is CASSSLLAGASGANVLTF. In DNA form, the CDR3 reads TGTGCCAGCAGCTCTCTACTAGCGGGAGCCTCTGGGGCCAACGTCCTGACTTTC.